The entry that follows covers one T cell receptor (beta chain) sequence. No antigen is known for it. One base away there is no much larger clone; base qualities are not given. These data belong to a study of CD8 T cells in ankylosing spondylitis (dated by TCRdb to about 2017). Some background on the complete study: The study profiled T cell receptor beta repertoires in healthy donors and ankylosing spondylitis patients to find disease-linked TCR variants. Samples of peripheral blood were taken, and for ankylosing spondylitis patients, synovial fluid was collected as well. In total, the full study cohort was made up of roughly 100 healthy donors and 25 to 30 ankylosing spondylitis patients.

Study-level results and caveats: According to the report, matched synovial fluid samples from ankylosing spondylitis patients were significantly enriched for the disease-linked clones. Some motif variants had previously been reported in the synovial fluid and blood of reactive arthritis patients, which suggests shared mechanisms of disease initiation. Blood from ankylosing spondylitis patients appeared to be characterized by a TCR beta motif composed of eight highly homologous amino acid variants. The disease-linked clones had a CD8+ phenotype and were found at relatively low frequencies in peripheral blood.

Sequencing instrument: Illumina HiSeq 2500. Quantitative 5'-RACE with molecular barcodes was the method used to prepare the TCR beta libraries. The paper's processing steps were these. Disease-linked TCR variants were identified with a new computational method built on a probabilistic model of VDJ rearrangement. TCRdb trimmed public reads at Q25 via fastp, called clones via MiXCR and kept in-frame beta chains. CDR3 protein duplicates are merged, each entry listing the most common genes and DNA. TCRdb, rather than the study authors, made the V and J calls. For this sample the table gives some 240,000 distinct CDR3 sequences, of which 18% were detected only once. The ten largest clones capture approximately 32% of the sample. From its cysteine to its phenylalanine, the CDR3 spans 11 amino acids. Of the read, only the CDR3 DNA is kept; its 33 bases are in frame from base 1. V loses 6 bases, J loses 8 bases, and the germline ends lie 13 bases apart. The germline V gene encodes CDR1 SQVTM and CDR2 ANQGSEA.

The sequence was obtained from a male donor with ankylosing spondylitis or in good health (not recorded which). The receptor chain draws on TRBV29-1 and TRBJ1-2; there is no confident call for the D gene. What was sequenced was blood, either unsorted or a sorted T cell fraction (not recorded which). The CDR3 sequence is CSVNGDGGYTF. The DNA sequence is given as TGCAGCGTCAACGGAGACGGGGGCTACACCTTC.